This T cell receptor (beta chain) originates from a study of blood T cell repertoires in COVID-19. Study summary: Donors in the United States, Italy and Spain gave samples during acute or convalescent COVID-19. From T cells, B-cell-depleted T cells, or PBMCs came the material, which was cDNA or gDNA.

Germline CDR1 and CDR2: SGHAT and FQNNGV. With 5 bases removed from V and 10 bases from J, the gap between germline ends came to 9 bases. This CDR3 spans 11 amino acids. As originally analysed: Amplification with reference gene primers provided the estimates of nucleated cell counts. The method was immunoSEQ multiplex PCR; TCRdb's version includes in-frame clones alone and lacks a portion of them. V, J and clone size are those of that table, while D and trimming were read from the DNA. The data show 120,000 to 150,000 clones, more than 80% seen once. The TCR originated in a human donor with acute or convalescent COVID-19. The donor label of this sample is uncertain. This sequence joins TRBV11-2 and TRBJ2-1, with D tentatively TRBD2 (5 bases). Specimen: peripheral blood. In nucleotides, the CDR3 is TGTGCCAGCAGCCTAGCCCGGGAGCAGTTCTTC. Protein product: CASSLAREQFF.